The T cell receptor (beta chain) under discussion was sequenced for a study of OX40 agonist ivuxolimab in advanced cancers. Germline V gene lookup returns CDR1 SNHLY and CDR2 FYNNEI. With 2 bases removed from V and 15 bases from J, the gap between germline ends came to 14 bases. This CDR3 comprises 12 residues. Repertoires were generated with immunoSEQ multiplex PCR, while TCRdb's copy carries only in-frame clones and drops some. The table lists 65,000 to 95,000 clones, 88% of them singletons. This sample comprised CD4+ or CD8+ T cells sorted from blood, obtained in a trial of the OX40 agonist ivuxolimab. The clonotype comes from an adult with an advanced solid tumor such as melanoma, head and neck, liver or kidney cancer. This rearrangement joins TRBV2 to TRBJ1-5, with D possibly matching TRBD1 (5 bases). Here the CDR3 reads CASSERGPVPHF. For the CDR3, the DNA is TGTGCCAGCAGTGAAAGGGGACCGGTTCCGCATTTT.